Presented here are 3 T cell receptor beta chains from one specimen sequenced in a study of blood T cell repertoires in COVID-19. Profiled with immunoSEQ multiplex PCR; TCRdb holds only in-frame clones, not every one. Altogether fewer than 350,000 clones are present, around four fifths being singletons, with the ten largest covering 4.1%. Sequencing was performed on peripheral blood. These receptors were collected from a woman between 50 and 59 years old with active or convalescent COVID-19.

CDR3 DNA: TGCGCCAGCAGTCTCGCTCGGCGGGACACAGATACGCAGTATTTT. Its translation is CASSLARRDTDTQYF. The rearrangement links TRBV5-1 to TRBJ2-3; maybe TRBD2 (6 bases). CDR3 length: 15 amino acids. CDR1 is SGHRS and CDR2 is YFSETQ in the germline V gene. The ends were cut back, 5 bases at V and 2 bases at J, with 15 bases in the middle.

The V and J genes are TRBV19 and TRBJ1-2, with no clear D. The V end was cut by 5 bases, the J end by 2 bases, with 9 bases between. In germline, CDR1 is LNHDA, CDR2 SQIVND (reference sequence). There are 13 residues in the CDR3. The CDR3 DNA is TGTGCCAGTAGTGAGCTCGAAAACTATGGCTACACCTTC. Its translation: CASSELENYGYTF.

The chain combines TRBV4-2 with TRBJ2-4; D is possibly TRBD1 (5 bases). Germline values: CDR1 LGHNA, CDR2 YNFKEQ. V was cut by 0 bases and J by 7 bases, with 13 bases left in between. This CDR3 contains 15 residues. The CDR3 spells CASSQDHQGQNIQYF. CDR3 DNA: TGTGCCAGCAGCCAAGATCATCAGGGTCAGAACATTCAGTACTTC.